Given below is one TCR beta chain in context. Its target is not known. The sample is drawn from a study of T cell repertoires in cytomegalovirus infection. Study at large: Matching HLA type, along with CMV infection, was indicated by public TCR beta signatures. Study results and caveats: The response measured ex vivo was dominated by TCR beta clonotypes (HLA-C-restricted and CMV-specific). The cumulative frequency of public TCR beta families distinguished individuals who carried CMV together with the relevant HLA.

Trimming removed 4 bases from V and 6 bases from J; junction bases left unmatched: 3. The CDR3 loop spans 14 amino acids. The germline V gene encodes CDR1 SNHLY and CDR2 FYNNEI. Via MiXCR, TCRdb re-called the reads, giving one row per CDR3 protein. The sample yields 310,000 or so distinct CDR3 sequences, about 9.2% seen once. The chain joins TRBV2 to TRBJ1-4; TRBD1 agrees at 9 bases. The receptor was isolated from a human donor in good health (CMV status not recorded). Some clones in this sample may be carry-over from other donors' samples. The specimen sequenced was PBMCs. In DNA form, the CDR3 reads TGTGCCAGCAGTGTGGGGGACAGGGATGAAAAACTGTTTTTT. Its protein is CASSVGDRDEKLFF.